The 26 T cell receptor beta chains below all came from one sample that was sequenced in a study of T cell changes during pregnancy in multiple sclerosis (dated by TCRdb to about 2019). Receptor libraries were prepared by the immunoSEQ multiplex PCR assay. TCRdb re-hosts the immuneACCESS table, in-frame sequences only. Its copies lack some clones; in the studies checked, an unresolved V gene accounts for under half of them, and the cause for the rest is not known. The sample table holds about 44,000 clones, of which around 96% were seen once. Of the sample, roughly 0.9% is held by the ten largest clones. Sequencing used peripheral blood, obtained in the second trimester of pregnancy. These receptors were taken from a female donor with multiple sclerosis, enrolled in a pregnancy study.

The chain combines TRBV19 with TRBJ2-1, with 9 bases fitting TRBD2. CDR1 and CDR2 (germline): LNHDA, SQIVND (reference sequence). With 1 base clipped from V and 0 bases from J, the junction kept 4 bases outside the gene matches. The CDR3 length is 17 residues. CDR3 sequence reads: CASSIATSGSSYNEQFF. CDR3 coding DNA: TGTGCCAGTAGTATAGCGACTAGCGGTAGCTCCTACAATGAGCAGTTCTTC.

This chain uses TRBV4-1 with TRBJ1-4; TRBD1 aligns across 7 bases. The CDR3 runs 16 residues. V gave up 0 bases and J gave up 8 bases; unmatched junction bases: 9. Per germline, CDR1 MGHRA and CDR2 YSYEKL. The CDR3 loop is CASSQEGNRGSEKLFF. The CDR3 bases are TGCGCCAGCAGCCAAGAAGGCAACAGGGGAAGCGAAAAACTGTTTTTT.

The CDR3 DNA sequence: TGCGCCAGCAGCTTGGGGGTAGCGGGAGGGCAAGATACGCAGTATTTT. Its protein product is CASSLGVAGGQDTQYF. This chain joins TRBV5-1 and TRBJ2-3, with TRBD2 matching 11 bases. Germline CDR1 is SGHRS and CDR2 is YFSETQ. V shed 0 bases, J shed 5 bases, and the junction held 5 bases outside the gene matches. CDR3 length equals 16 residues.

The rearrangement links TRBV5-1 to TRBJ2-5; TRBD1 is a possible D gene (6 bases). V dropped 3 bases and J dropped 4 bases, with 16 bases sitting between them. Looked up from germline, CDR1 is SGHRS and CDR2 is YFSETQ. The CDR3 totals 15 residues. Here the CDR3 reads CASSSNRAGGETQYF. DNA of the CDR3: TGCGCCAGCAGCTCGAACAGGGCCGGCGGAGAGACCCAGTACTTC.

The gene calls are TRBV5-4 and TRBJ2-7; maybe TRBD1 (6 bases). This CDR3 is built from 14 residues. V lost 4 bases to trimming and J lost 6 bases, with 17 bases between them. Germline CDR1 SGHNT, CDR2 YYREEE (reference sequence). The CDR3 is CASSHPLGASEQYF. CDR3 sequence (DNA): TGTGCCAGCAGCCACCCCCTGGGGGCGTCCGAGCAGTACTTC.

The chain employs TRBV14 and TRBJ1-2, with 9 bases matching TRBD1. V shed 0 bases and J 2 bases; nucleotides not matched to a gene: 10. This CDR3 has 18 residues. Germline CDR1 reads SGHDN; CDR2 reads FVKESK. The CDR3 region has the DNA TGTGCCAGCAGCCAAGAAGGTACAGGGGGCGGATTCAACTATGGCTACACCTTC. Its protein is CASSQEGTGGGFNYGYTF.

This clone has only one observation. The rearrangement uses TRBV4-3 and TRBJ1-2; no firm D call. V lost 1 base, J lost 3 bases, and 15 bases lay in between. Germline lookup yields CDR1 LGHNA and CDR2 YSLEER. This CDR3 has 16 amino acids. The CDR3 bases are TGCGCCAGCAGCCAAGGTACTGGAGAGCCTTACTATGGCTACACCTTC. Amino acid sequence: CASSQGTGEPYYGYTF.

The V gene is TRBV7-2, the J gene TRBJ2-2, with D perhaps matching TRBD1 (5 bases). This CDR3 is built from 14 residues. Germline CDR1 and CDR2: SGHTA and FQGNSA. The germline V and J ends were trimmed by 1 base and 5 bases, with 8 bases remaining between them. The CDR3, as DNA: TGTGCCAGCAGCTTAGTCAGGGCAACCGGGGAGCTGTTTTTT. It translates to CASSLVRATGELFF.

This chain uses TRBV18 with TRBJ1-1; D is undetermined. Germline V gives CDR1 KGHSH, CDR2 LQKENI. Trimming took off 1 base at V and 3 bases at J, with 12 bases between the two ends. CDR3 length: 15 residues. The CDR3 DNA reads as TGTGCCAGCTCACCACAGCTTACAGCTGACACTGAAGCTTTCTTT. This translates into CASSPQLTADTEAFF. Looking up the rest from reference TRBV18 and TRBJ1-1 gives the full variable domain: NAGVMQNPRHLVRRRGQEARLRCSPMKGHSHVYWYRQLPEEGLKFMVYLQKENIIDESGMPKERFSAEFPKEGPSILRIQQVVRGDSAAYFCASSPQLTADTEAFFGQGTRLTVV.

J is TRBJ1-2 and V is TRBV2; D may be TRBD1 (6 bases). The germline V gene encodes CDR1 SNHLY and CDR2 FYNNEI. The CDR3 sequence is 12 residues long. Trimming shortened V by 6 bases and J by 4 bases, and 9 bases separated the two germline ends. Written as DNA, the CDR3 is TGTGCCAGCAGAGGACAGACCTATGGCTACACCTTC. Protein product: CASRGQTYGYTF.

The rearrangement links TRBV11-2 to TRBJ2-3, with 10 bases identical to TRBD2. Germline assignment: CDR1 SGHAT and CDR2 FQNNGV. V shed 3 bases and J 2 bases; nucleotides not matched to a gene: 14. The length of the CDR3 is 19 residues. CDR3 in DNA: TGTGCCAGCAGCTTTAGAGGGGGGACTAGCGAACCAACCACAGATACGCAGTATTTT. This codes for CASSFRGGTSEPTTDTQYF.

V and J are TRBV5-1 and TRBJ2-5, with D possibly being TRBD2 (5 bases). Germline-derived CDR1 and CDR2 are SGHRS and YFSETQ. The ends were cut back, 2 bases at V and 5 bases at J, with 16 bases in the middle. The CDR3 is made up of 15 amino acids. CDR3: CASSFPGGFSETQYF. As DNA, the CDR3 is TGCGCCAGCAGCTTCCCGGGCGGGTTCTCGGAGACCCAGTACTTC. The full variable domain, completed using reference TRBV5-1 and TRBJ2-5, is KAGVTQTPRYLIKTRGQQVTLSCSPISGHRSVSWYQQTPGQGLQFLFEYFSETQRNKGNFPGRFSGRQFSNSRSEMNVSTLELGDSALYLCASSFPGGFSETQYFGPGTRLLVL.

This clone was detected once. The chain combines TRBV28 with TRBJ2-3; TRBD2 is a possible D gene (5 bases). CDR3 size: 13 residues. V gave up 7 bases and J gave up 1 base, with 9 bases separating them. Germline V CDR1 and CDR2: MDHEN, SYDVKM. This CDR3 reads CASTVGGTDTQYF. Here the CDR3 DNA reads TGTGCCAGCACCGTCGGGGGCACAGATACGCAGTATTTT.

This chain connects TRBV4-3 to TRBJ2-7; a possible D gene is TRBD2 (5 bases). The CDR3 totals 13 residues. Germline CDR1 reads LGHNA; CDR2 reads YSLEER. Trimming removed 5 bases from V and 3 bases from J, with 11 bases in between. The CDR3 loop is CASSLAGNYEQYF. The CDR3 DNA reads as TGCGCCAGCAGCTTGGCCGGGAACTACGAGCAGTACTTC.

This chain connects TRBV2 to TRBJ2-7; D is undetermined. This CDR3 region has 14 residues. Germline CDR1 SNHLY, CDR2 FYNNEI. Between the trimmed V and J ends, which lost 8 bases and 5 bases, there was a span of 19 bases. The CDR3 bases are TGTGCCAGCCAGACCTCGACAATAGAACACGAGCAGTACTTC. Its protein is CASQTSTIEHEQYF. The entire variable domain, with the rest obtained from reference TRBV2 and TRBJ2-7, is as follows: EPEVTQTPSHQVTQMGQEVILRCVPISNHLYFYWYRQILGQKVEFLVSFYNNEISEKSEIFDDQFSVERPDGSNFTLKIRSTKLEDSAMYFCASQTSTIEHEQYFGPGTRLTVT.

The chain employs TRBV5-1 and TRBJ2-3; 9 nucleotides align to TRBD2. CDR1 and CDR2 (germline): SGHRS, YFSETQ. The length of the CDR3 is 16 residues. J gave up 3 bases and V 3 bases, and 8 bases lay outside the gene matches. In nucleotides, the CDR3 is TGCGCCAGCAGCTACCGCGGGCGGGAGGGAACAGATACGCAGTATTTT. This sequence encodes CASSYRGREGTDTQYF. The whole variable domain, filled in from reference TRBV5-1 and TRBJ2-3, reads KAGVTQTPRYLIKTRGQQVTLSCSPISGHRSVSWYQQTPGQGLQFLFEYFSETQRNKGNFPGRFSGRQFSNSRSEMNVSTLELGDSALYLCASSYRGREGTDTQYFGPGTRLTVL.

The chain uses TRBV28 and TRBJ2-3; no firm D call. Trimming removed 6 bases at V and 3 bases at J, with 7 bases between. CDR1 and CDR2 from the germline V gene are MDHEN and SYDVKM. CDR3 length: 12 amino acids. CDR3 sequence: CASSSRTDTQYF. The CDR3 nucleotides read TGTGCCAGCAGCTCCCGTACAGATACGCAGTATTTT.

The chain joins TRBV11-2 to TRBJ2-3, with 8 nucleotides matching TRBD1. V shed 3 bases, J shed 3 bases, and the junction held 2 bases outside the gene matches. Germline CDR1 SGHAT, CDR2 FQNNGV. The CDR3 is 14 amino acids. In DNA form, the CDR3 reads TGTGCCAGCAGCTTCGACAGGGGTACAGATACGCAGTATTTT. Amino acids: CASSFDRGTDTQYF.

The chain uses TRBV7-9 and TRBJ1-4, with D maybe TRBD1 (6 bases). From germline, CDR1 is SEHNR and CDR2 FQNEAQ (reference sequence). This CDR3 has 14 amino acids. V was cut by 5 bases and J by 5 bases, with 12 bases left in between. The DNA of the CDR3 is TGTGCCAGCAGCCCCGGGACAATGAATGAAAAACTGTTTTTT. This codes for CASSPGTMNEKLFF.

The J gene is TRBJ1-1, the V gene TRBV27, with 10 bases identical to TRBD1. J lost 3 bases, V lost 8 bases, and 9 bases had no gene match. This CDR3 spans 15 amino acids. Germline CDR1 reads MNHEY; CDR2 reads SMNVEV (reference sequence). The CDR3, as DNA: TGTGCCAGCGGGGAGTTGGACAGGGGGTACACTGAAGCTTTCTTT. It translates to CASGELDRGYTEAFF.

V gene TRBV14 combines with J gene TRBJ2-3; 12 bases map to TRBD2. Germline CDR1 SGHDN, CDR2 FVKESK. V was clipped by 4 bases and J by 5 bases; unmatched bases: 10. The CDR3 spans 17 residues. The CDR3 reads CASSLYWTSGELDTQYF. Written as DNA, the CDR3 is TGTGCCAGCAGCCTCTACTGGACTAGCGGGGAGTTAGATACGCAGTATTTT.

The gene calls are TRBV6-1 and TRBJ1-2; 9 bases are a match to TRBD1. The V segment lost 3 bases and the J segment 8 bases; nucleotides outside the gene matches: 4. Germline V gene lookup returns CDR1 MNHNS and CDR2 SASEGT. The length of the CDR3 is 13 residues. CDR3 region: CASSEGTGIGYTF. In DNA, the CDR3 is TGTGCCAGCAGTGAGGGGACAGGGATCGGCTACACCTTC.

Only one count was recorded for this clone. The CDR3 sequence: CASSESRYTEAFF. CDR3 DNA sequence: TGCGCCAGCAGTGAATCTAGGTACACTGAAGCTTTCTTT. This rearrangement joins TRBV10-2 to TRBJ1-1; D gene unclear. The V and J ends lost 3 bases and 3 bases respectively, with 8 bases between them. Germline lookup yields CDR1 WSHSY and CDR2 SAAADI. The length of the CDR3 is 13 residues.

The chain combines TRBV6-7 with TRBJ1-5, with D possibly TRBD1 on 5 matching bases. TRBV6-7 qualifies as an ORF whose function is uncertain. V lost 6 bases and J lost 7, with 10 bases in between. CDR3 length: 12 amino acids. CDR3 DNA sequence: TGTGCCAGCAGCCGCCGGGGGCAGCCCCAGCATTTT. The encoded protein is CASSRRGQPQHF.

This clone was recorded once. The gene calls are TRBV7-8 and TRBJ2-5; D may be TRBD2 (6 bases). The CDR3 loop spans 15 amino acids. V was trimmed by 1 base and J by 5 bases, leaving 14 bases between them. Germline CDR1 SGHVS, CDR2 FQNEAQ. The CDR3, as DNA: TGTGCCAGCAGCTTAGGCGGGGTATCCTCGGAGACCCAGTACTTC. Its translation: CASSLGGVSSETQYF.

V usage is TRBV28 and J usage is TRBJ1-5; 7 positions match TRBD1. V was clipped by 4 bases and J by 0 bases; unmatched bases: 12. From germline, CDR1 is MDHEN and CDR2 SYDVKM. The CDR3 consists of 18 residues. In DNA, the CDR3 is TGTGCCAGCAGTTCCCTCGGGACAGCGCTTTATAGCAATCAGCCCCAGCATTTT. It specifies CASSSLGTALYSNQPQHF.